This record looks at one T cell receptor (beta chain) sequence and its context. This sample stems from a study of blood T cell repertoires in COVID-19. In the study overall: COVID-19 samples collected from the United States, Italy and Spain covered acute and convalescent phases. Sources were T cells, B-cell-depleted T cells, or PBMCs; the material itself was cDNA or gDNA.

Original analysis: Researchers report that nucleated cell counts were estimated from reference gene primer amplification. Some clones are missing from TCRdb's copy, which holds only in-frame ones; the method was immunoSEQ multiplex PCR. The V and J calls and clone size are taken from that table; D and trimming were inferred from the DNA. The sample gives about 31,000 clones, 90% to 95% of which show up once; under 4.5% is in the top ten. The CDR3 contains 12 residues. Trimming removed 2 bases at V and 4 bases at J, with 5 bases between. Germline CDR1 is KGHSH and CDR2 is LQKENI. Sequences were obtained from peripheral blood. J is TRBJ1-2 and V is TRBV18; no firm D call. The origin of this receptor is a man in his sixties with acute or convalescent COVID-19. The CDR3 loop reads CASSPAGYGYTF. In DNA, the CDR3 is TGTGCCAGCTCACCAGCAGGCTATGGCTACACCTTC.